This TCR beta chain was observed in a study of cytomegalovirus exposure and HLA in healthy donors. Germline lookup yields CDR1 MGHRA and CDR2 YSYEKL. The V end was cut by 2 bases, the J end by 5 bases, with 27 bases between. This CDR3 is built from 19 residues. Primers for the PCR totalled 60 Vbeta and 13 Jbeta. This table comes from immunoSEQ multiplex PCR, and its TCRdb copy is limited to in-frame clones, with some not included. The table lists around 120,000 clones, over 70% of them singletons. The sample consisted of PBMCs. This sequence originates from a female donor in good health and CMV-seropositive. The chain links TRBV4-1 to TRBJ1-1; a weak D match, TRBD1 (5 bases). In nucleotides, the CDR3 is TGCGCCAGCAGCCAAAGAAGGGAGGGAGCAGGGAAGATCGGGACTGAAGCTTTCTTT. Encoded protein: CASSQRREGAGKIGTEAFF.